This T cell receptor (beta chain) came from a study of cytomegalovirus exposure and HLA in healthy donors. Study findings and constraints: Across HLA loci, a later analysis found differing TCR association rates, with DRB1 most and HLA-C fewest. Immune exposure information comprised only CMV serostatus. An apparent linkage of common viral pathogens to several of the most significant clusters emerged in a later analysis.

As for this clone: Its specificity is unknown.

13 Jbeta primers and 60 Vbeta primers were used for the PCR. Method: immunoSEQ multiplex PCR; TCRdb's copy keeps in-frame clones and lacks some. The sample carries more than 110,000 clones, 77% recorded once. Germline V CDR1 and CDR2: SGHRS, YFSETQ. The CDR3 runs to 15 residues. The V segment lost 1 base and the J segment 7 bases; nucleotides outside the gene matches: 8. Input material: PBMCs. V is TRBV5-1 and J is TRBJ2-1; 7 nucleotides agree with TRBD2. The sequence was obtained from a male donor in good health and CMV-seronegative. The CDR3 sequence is CASSLRGGPGNEQFF. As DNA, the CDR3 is TGCGCCAGCAGCTTGCGGGGAGGGCCTGGTAATGAGCAGTTCTTC.